This T cell receptor beta chain was recorded in a study of T cell repertoires in cytomegalovirus infection. Of note for this clonotype: Its antigen is as yet unknown.

CDR1 and CDR2 (germline): KGHSH, LQKENI. The V gene end was trimmed by 6 bases and the J gene end by 5 bases; junction bases not matched to a gene: 9. The CDR3 is made up of 14 amino acids. Findings of the study overall: CMV-specific TCR beta clonotypes restricted by HLA-C were the ones dominating the ex vivo response.

Via MiXCR, TCRdb re-called the reads, giving one row per CDR3 protein. The sample lists a few hundred thousand distinct CDR3 sequences, around 35% occurring once. This sequence originates from a human donor in good health (CMV status not recorded). Some clones in this sample may be carry-over from other donors' samples. The sequencing used cultured PBMCs, collected from culture after CMV antigen stimulation. The chain uses TRBV18 and TRBJ2-5, with 7 bases matching TRBD2. The CDR3 region has the DNA TGTGCCAGCTCGCCGGGGGAGGGTCGGGAGACCCAGTACTTC. This sequence encodes CASSPGEGRETQYF.